A selection of T cell receptor beta chains follows, all from one sample in a study of T cell repertoires in cytomegalovirus infection. TCRdb itself ran the reads through MiXCR, one entry per CDR3 protein. The sample holds 600,000 to 700,000 distinct CDR3 sequences, 30% to 40% seen once. These receptors have no identified antigens. The sample here was cultured PBMCs, taken from culture after CMV antigen stimulation. The source of these receptors is a human donor in good health (CMV status not recorded). Some clones in this sample may be carry-over from other donors' samples. CDR3s include the opening cysteine and the closing phenylalanine or tryptophan. Each record gives: J gene, D gene, V gene, clone size, CDR3 protein, CDR3 DNA. D genes are given only for firm matches. Clone size is given for some rows only: seen once, a few or many times, or a class if the clone is expanded.

>TRBJ2-7|NA|TRBV12-3/TRBV12-4|NA
CASSWRREQYF
TGTGCCAGCAGTTGGAGGAGGGAGCAGTACTTC
>TRBJ2-1|TRBD2|TRBV7-8|many
CASSLELAGYNEQFF
TGTGCCAGCAGCTTGGAACTAGCGGGGTACAATGAGCAGTTCTTC
>TRBJ2-5|TRBD1|TRBV4-1|NA
CASSQEGGYRGQETQYF
TGCGCCAGCAGCCAAGAAGGGGGATATAGGGGGCAGGAGACCCAGTACTTC
>TRBJ1-3|NA|TRBV7-6|many
CNHSYQNSGNTIYF
TGCAACCACAGCTATCAAAACTCTGGAAACACCATATATTTT
>TRBJ2-1|TRBD2|TRBV6-6|few
CASSPGLAGVWDNEQFF
TGTGCCAGCAGTCCGGGACTAGCGGGAGTATGGGATAATGAGCAGTTCTTC
>TRBJ2-1|TRBD2|TRBV27|NA
CASRHLGGGDEQFF
TGTGCCAGCAGACACCTGGGGGGGGGGGATGAGCAGTTCTTC
>TRBJ1-1|TRBD1|TRBV12-5|few
CASGPRQGRSEAFF
TGTGCTAGTGGTCCACGACAGGGTAGATCTGAAGCTTTCTTT
>TRBJ2-1|NA|TRBV19|NA
CASALGLYNEQFF
TGTGCCAGTGCCTTAGGACTCTACAATGAGCAGTTCTTC
>TRBJ2-7|TRBD2|TRBV20-1|NA
CSARDLLGLAGPYEQYF
TGCAGTGCTAGAGATCTTCTGGGACTAGCGGGACCCTACGAGCAGTACTTC
>TRBJ2-1|TRBD2|TRBV20-1|NA
CSAGLAVRNEQFF
TGCAGTGCAGGACTAGCGGTTAGAAATGAGCAGTTCTTC
>TRBJ1-1|NA|TRBV2|many
CASSAQGTEAFF
TGTGCCAGCAGTGCCCAGGGGACCGAAGCTTTCTTT
>TRBJ2-1|TRBD2|TRBV7-9|few
CASRHPGLAGPHEQFF
TGTGCCAGCAGACACCCGGGACTAGCGGGACCGCATGAGCAGTTCTTC
>TRBJ1-1|NA|TRBV3-1|many
CASSQGRGTEAFF
TGTGCCAGCAGTCAGGGACGGGGCACTGAAGCTTTCTTT
>TRBJ2-3|NA|TRBV10-2|NA
CASSGASRSTDTQYF
TGCGCCAGCAGTGGGGCTAGCAGGAGCACAGATACGCAGTATTTT
>TRBJ1-3|TRBD1|TRBV12-3/TRBV12-4|NA
CASGQGISGNTIYF
TGTGCCAGCGGACAGGGGATCTCTGGAAACACCATATATTTT
>TRBJ2-1|NA|TRBV29-1|NA
CSVVSGVPYNEQFF
TGCAGCGTCGTTTCTGGCGTACCGTACAATGAGCAGTTCTTC
>TRBJ1-1|TRBD1|TRBV29-1|NA
CSAAKTGGTEAFF
TGCAGCGCCGCTAAAACAGGGGGCACTGAAGCTTTCTTT
>TRBJ2-5|NA|TRBV7-6|many
CASSLDRRGPQETQYF
TGTGCCAGCAGCTTAGATCGGCGGGGGCCCCAAGAGACCCAGTACTTC
>TRBJ1-1|NA|TRBV7-8|many
CASSSAVRVWTEAFF
TGTGCCAGCAGCTCCGCAGTCCGGGTTTGGACTGAAGCTTTCTTT
>TRBJ2-2|NA|TRBV7-8|many
CASRRIDRRNTGELFF
TGTGCCAGCAGGCGAATCGACAGGAGGAACACCGGGGAGCTGTTTTTT
>TRBJ1-2|NA|TRBV28|NA
CASSLGGGADGYTF
TGTGCCAGCAGTTTAGGCGGGGGGGCCGATGGCTACACCTTC
>TRBJ2-7|NA|TRBV7-8|NA
CASSLALGHVYEQYF
TGTGCCAGCAGCTTAGCATTGGGACACGTCTACGAGCAGTACTTC
>TRBJ2-1|TRBD1|TRBV7-8|few
CASSTRQGGNNEQFF
TGTGCCAGCAGCACCCGACAGGGGGGGAACAATGAGCAGTTCTTC
>TRBJ1-1|TRBD1|TRBV20-1|few
CSASPYWDSEFRGLNTEAFF
TGCAGTGCTAGCCCGTACTGGGACAGTGAATTTAGGGGTCTGAACACTGAAGCTTTCTTT
>TRBJ1-5|NA|TRBV2|NA
CASSEFSLSGQPQHF
TGTGCCAGCAGTGAATTTTCACTATCGGGTCAGCCCCAGCATTTT
>TRBJ2-3|NA|TRBV7-2|few
CASSLKTVHTQYF
TGTGCCAGCAGCTTAAAAACCGTTCATACGCAGTATTTT
>TRBJ2-5|NA|TRBV7-9|few
CASSSLAMEETQYF
TGTGCCAGCAGCTCGCTAGCGATGGAAGAGACCCAGTACTTC
>TRBJ2-6|NA|TRBV7-9|few
CASSRQRRSGANVLTF
TGTGCCAGCAGCAGACAGAGACGCTCTGGGGCCAACGTCCTGACTTTC
>TRBJ1-1|NA|TRBV11-3|few
CASSSGRANTEAFF
TGTGCCAGCAGCTCCGGCAGGGCGAACACTGAAGCTTTCTTT
>TRBJ2-5|NA|TRBV18|few
CASSRLVGDQETQYF
TGTGCCAGCTCACGACTGGTGGGGGACCAAGAGACCCAGTACTTC
>TRBJ2-3|TRBD2|TRBV5-1|NA
CASSPGTSREDTQYF
TGCGCCAGCAGCCCCGGGACTAGCCGAGAAGATACGCAGTATTTT
>TRBJ2-7|NA|TRBV20-1|few
CSARPFSGGSYEQYF
TGCAGTGCTAGACCCTTTAGCGGTGGTTCCTACGAGCAGTACTTC
>TRBJ2-7|NA|TRBV4-3|NA
CASSQASSGFSYEQYF
TGCGCCAGCAGCCAAGCTTCAAGCGGTTTCTCCTACGAGCAGTACTTC
>TRBJ2-3|NA|TRBV11-2|many
CASSPQGRTDTQYF
TGTGCCAGCAGCCCTCAGGGTAGAACAGATACGCAGTATTTT
>TRBJ1-2|NA|TRBV28|NA
CASSPTMGGYGYTF
TGTGCCAGCAGTCCAACCATGGGAGGGTATGGCTACACCTTC
>TRBJ1-4|TRBD1|TRBV5-4|NA
CASSLDRGSSEKLFF
TGTGCCAGCAGCTTGGACAGGGGATCAAGTGAAAAACTGTTTTTT
>TRBJ2-3|TRBD2|TRBV7-2|many
CASSFTSGGGADTQYF
TGTGCCAGCAGCTTCACTAGCGGGGGGGGCGCAGATACGCAGTATTTT
>TRBJ2-5|NA|TRBV7-6|many
CASSTEETQYF
TGTGCCAGCTCGACGGAAGAGACCCAGTACTTC
>TRBJ2-1|TRBD1|TRBV7-2|few
CASSPTGARSYNEQFF
TGTGCCAGCAGCCCAACAGGGGCTAGGTCCTACAATGAGCAGTTCTTC